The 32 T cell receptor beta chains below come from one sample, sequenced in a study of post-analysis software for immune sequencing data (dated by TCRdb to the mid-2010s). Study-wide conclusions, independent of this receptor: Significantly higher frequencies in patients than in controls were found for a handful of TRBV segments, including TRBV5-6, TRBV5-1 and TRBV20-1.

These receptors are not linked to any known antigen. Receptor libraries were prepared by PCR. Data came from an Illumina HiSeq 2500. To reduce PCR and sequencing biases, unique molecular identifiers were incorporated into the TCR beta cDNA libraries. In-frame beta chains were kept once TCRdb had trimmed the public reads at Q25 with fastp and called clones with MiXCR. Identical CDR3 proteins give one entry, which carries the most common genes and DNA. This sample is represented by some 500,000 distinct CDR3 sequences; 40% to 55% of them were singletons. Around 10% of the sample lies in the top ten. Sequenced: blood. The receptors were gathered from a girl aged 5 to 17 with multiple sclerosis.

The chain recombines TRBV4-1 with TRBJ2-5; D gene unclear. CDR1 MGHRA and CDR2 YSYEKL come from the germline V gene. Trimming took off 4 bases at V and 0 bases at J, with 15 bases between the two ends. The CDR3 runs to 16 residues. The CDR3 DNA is TGCGCCAGCAGCCTCCGTTTGGCTGCGTACCAAGAGACCCAGTACTTC. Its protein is CASSLRLAAYQETQYF.

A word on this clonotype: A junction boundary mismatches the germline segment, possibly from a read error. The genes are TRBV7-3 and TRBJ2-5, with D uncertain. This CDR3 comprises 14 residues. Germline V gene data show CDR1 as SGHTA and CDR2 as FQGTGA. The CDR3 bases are TGTGCCAGCAGCCTGGGTCCCTCCCAAGGGACCCAGTACTTC. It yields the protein CASSLGPSQGTQYF.

CDR3 amino acids: CSVESGAGNEQFF. The CDR3 coding sequence is TGCAGCGTTGAAAGCGGAGCGGGCAATGAGCAGTTCTTC. The chain has TRBV29-1 and TRBJ2-1; perhaps TRBD2 as D (6 bases). This CDR3 is built from 13 residues. CDR1 is SQVTM and CDR2 is ANQGSEA in the germline V gene. Trimming shortened V by 2 bases and J by 6 bases, and 11 bases separated the two germline ends.

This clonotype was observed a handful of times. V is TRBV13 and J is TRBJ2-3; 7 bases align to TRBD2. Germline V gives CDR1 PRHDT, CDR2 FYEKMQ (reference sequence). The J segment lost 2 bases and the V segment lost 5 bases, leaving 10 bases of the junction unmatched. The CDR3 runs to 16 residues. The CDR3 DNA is TGTGCCAGCAGCCCCCGACTCGGACTAGACACAGATACGCAGTATTTT. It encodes CASSPRLGLDTDTQYF.

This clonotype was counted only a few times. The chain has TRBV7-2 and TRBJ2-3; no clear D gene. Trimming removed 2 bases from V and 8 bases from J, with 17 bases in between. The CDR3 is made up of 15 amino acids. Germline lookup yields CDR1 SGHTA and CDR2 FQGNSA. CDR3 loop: CASSLRTPGISTQYF. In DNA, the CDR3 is TGTGCCAGCAGCTTACGGACCCCTGGAATCAGTACGCAGTATTTT. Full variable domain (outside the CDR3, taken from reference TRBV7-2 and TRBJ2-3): GAGVSQSPSNKVTEKGKDVELRCDPISGHTALYWYRQSLGQGLEFLIYFQGNSAPDKSGLPSDRFSAERTGGSVSTLTIQRTQQEDSAVYLCASSLRTPGISTQYFGPGTRLTVL.

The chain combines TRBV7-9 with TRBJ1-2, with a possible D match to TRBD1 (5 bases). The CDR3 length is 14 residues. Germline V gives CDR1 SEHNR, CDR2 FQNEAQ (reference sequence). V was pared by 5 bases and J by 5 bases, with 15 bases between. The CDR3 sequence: CASSPTGTHYGYTF. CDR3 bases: TGTGCCAGCAGCCCAACCGGGACTCATTATGGCTACACCTTC.

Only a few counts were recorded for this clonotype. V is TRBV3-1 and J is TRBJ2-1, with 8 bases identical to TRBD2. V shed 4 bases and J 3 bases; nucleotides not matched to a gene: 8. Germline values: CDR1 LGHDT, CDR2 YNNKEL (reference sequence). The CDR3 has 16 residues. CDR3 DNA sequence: TGTGCCAGCAGCCCCCCGGGGGGGGCTAACTACAATGAGCAGTTCTTC. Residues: CASSPPGGANYNEQFF.

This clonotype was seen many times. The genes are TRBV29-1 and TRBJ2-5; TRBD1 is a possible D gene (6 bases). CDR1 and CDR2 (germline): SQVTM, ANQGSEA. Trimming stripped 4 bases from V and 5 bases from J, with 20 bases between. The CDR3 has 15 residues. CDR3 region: CSVVTPQGIGETQYF. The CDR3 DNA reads TGCAGCGTTGTCACGCCACAGGGAATTGGCGAGACCCAGTACTTC.

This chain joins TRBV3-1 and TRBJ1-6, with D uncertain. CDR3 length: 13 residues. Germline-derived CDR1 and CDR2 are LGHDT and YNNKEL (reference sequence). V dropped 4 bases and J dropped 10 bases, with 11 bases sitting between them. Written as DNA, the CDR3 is TGTGCCAGCAGCCCCCCTTTGACATCACCCCTCCACTTT. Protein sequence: CASSPPLTSPLHF.

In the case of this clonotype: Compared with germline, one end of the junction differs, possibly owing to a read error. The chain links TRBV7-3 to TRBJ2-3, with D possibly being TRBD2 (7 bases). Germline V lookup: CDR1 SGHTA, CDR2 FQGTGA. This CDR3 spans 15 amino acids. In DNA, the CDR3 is TGTGCCAGCAGCTTATCGCGGGAGTGGACAGATACGCAGGATTTT. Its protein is CASSLSREWTDTQDF. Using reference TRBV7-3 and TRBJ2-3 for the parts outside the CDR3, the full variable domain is GAGVSQTPSNKVTEKGKYVELRCDPISGHTALYWYRQSLGQGPEFLIYFQGTGAADDSGLPNDRFFAVRPEGSVSTLKIQRTERGDSAVYLCASSLSREWTDTQDFGPGTRLTVL.

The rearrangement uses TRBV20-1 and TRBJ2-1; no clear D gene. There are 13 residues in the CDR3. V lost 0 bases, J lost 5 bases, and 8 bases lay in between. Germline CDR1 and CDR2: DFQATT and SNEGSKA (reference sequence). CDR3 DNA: TGCAGTGCTAGAGATCGACTTAACAATGAGCAGTTCTTC. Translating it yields CSARDRLNNEQFF.

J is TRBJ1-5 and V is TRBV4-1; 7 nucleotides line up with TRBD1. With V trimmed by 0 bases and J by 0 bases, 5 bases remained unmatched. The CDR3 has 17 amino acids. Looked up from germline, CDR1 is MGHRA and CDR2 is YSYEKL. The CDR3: CASSQESQGYSNQPQHF. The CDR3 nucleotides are TGCGCCAGCAGCCAAGAGTCACAGGGGTATAGCAATCAGCCCCAGCATTTT.

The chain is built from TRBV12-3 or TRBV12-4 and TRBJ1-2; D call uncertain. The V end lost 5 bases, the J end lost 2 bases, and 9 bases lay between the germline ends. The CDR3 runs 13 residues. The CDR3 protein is CASSPVRNYGYTF. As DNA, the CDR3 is TGTGCCAGCAGTCCCGTCAGGAACTATGGCTACACCTTC.

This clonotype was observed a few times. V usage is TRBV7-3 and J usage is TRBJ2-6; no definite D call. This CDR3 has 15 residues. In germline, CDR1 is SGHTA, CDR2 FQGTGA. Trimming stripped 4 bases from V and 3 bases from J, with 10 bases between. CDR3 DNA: TGTGCCAGCAGCTCTGGTATGGGTGGGGCCAACGTCCTGACTTTC. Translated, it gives CASSSGMGGANVLTF.

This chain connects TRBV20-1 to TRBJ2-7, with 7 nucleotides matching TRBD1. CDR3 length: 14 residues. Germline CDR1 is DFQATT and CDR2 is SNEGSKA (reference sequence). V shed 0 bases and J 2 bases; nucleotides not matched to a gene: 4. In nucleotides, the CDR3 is TGCAGTGCTAGAGAGGGAACAGGGGCCTACGAGCAGTACTTC. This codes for CSAREGTGAYEQYF.

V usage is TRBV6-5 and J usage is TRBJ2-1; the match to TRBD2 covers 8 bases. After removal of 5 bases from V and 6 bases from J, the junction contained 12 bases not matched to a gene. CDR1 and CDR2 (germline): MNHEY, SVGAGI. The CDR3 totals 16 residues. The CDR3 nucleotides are TGTGCCAGCAGTAACAACCCCGGGACTAGTCCCAATGAGCAGTTCTTC. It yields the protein CASSNNPGTSPNEQFF.

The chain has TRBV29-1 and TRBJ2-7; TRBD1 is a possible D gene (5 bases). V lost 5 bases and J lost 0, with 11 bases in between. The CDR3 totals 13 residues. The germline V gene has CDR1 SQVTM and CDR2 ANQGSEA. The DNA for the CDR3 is TGCAGCGTTACAGGTTCCCGCTCCTACGAGCAGTACTTC. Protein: CSVTGSRSYEQYF.

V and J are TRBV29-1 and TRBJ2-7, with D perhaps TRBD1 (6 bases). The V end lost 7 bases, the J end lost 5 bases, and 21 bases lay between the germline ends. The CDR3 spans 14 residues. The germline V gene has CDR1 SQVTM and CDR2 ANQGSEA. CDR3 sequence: CSDTTGHMVDEQYF. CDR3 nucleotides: TGCAGCGACACCACGGGACATATGGTGGACGAGCAGTACTTC.

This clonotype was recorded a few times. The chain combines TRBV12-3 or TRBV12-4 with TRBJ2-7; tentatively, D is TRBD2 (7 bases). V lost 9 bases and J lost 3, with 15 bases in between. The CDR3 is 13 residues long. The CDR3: CASGGDTNYEQYF. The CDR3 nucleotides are TGTGCCAGTGGGGGGGACACCAACTACGAGCAGTACTTC.

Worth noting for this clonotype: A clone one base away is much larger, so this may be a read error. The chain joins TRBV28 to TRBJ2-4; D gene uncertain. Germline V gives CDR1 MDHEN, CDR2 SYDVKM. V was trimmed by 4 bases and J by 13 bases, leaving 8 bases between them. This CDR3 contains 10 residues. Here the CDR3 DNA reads TGTGCCAGCAGTTCCTACGGGCAGTACTTC. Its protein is CASSSYGQYF.

The CDR3 is CSARGLHRVRSYEQYF. CDR3 coding DNA: TGCAGTGCTAGAGGTCTCCACAGGGTCAGGTCCTACGAGCAGTACTTC. V usage is TRBV20-1 and J usage is TRBJ2-7; possibly TRBD1 for D (6 bases). Trimming took 1 base from V and 1 from J, leaving 17 bases between them. This CDR3 region has 16 residues. Looked up from germline, CDR1 is DFQATT and CDR2 is SNEGSKA (reference sequence).

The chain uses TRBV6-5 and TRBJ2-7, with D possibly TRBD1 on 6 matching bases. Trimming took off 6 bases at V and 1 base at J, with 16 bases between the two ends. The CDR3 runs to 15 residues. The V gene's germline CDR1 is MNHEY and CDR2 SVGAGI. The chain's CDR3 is CASSLYRDVSYEQYF. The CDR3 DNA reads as TGTGCCAGCAGCCTATACAGGGACGTTTCCTACGAGCAGTACTTC.

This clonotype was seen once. The CDR3 DNA reads TGTGCCAGCAGCCAGAACAGGGAGCAGGGGTACACTGAAGCTTTCTTT. This encodes CASSQNREQGYTEAFF. The chain carries TRBV9 and TRBJ1-1; possibly TRBD1 for D (6 bases). The CDR3 has 16 amino acids. Per germline, CDR1 SGDLS and CDR2 YYNGEE. V dropped 4 bases and J dropped 3 bases, with 19 bases sitting between them.

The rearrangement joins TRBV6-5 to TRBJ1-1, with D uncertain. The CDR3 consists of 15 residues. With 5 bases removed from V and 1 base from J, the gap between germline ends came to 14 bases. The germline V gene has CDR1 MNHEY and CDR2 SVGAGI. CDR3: CASSNKQLKNTEAFF. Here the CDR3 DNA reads TGTGCCAGCAGTAACAAACAGCTAAAGAACACTGAAGCTTTCTTT.

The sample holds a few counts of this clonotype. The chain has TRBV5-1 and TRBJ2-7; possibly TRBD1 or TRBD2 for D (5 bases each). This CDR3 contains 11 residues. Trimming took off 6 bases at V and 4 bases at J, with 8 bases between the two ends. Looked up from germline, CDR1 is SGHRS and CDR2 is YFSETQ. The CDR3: CASKGSYEQYF. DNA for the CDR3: TGCGCCAGCAAGGGGAGTTACGAGCAGTACTTC. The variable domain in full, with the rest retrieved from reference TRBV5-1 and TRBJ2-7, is KAGVTQTPRYLIKTRGQQVTLSCSPISGHRSVSWYQQTPGQGLQFLFEYFSETQRNKGNFPGRFSGRQFSNSRSEMNVSTLELGDSALYLCASKGSYEQYFGPGTRLTVT.

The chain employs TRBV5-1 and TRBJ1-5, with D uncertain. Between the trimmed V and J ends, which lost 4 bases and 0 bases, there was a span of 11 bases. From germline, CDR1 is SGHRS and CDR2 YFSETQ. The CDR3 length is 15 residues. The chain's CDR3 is CASSPDSFSNQPQHF. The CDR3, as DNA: TGCGCCAGCAGCCCGGACTCCTTTAGCAATCAGCCCCAGCATTTT.

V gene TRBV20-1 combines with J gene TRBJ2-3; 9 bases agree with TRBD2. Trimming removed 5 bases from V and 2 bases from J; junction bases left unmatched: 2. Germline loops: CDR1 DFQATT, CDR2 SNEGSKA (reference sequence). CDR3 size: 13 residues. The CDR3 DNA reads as TGCAGTGCTTCTAGCGGGATCACAGATACGCAGTATTTT. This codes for CSASSGITDTQYF.

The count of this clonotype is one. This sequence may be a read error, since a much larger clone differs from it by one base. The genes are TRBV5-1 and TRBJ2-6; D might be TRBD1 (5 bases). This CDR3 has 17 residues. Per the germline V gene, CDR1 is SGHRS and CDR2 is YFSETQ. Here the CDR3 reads CASNLGSWSSGANVRTF. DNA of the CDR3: TGCGCCAGCAACTTGGGTAGCTGGAGCTCTGGGGCCAACGTCCGGACTTTC. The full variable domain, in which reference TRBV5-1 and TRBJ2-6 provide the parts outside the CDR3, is KAGVTQTPRYLIKTRGQQVTLSCSPISGHRSVSWYQQTPGQGLQFLFEYFSETQRNKGNFPGRFSGRQFSNSRSEMNVSTLELGDSALYLCASNLGSWSSGANVRTFGAGSRLTVL.

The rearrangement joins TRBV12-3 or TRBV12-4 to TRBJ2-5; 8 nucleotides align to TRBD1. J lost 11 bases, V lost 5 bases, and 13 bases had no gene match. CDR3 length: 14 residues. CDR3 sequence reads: CASSLTGVRSEQYF. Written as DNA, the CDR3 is TGTGCCAGCAGTCTGACAGGGGTAAGAAGCGAACAGTACTTC.

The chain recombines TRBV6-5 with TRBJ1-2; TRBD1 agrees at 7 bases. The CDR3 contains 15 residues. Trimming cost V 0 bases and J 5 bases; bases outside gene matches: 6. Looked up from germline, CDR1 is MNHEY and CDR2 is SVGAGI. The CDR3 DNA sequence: TGTGCCAGCAGTTACTCGGGGACAGTCCTTTATGGCTACACCTTC. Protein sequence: CASSYSGTVLYGYTF.

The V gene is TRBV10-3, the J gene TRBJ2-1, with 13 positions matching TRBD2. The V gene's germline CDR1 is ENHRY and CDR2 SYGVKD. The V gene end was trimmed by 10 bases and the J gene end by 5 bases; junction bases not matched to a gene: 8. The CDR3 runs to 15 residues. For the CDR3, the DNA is TGTGCCACCGAAACCGGGACTAGCGGGAACAATGAGCAGTTCTTC. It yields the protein CATETGTSGNNEQFF.

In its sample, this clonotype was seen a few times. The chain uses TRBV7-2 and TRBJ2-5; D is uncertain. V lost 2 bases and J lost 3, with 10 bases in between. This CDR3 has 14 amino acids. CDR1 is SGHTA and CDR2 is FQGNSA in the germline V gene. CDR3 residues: CASSLWAAEETQYF. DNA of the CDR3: TGTGCCAGCAGCTTATGGGCAGCTGAAGAGACCCAGTACTTC.